The 18 T cell receptor beta chains given below trace back to one sample, sequenced in a study of cytomegalovirus exposure and HLA in healthy donors. This PCR relied on a set of 60 Vbeta primers and 13 Jbeta primers. Assay: immunoSEQ multiplex PCR; the TCRdb copy retains only in-frame clones and omits some. The sample shows 90,000 to 100,000 clones, 70% to 80% of them seen only once. Sequencing was performed on PBMCs. Source of these receptors: a female donor in good health and CMV-seronegative.

V gene TRBV6-6 combines with J gene TRBJ1-6; maybe TRBD1 (6 bases). Trimming stripped 0 bases from V and 10 bases from J, with 10 bases between. Germline V gives CDR1 MNHNY, CDR2 SVGAGI (reference sequence). There are 14 residues in the CDR3. CDR3 loop: CASSYSPDRSPLHF. The CDR3 nucleotides are TGTGCCAGCAGTTACTCACCGGACAGATCACCCCTCCACTTT.

The chain employs TRBV13 and TRBJ1-1, with D hard to call. Per the germline V gene, CDR1 is PRHDT and CDR2 is FYEKMQ (reference sequence). V was cut by 5 bases and J by 4 bases, with 20 bases left in between. This CDR3 comprises 16 residues. In nucleotides, the CDR3 is TGTGCCAGCAGCCAACGACTGACTGACCCGGGCACTGAAGCTTTCTTT. It is translated as CASSQRLTDPGTEAFF.

V and J are TRBV5-4 and TRBJ2-7; TRBD1 agrees at 7 bases. This CDR3 region has 14 residues. V lost 4 bases and J lost 4; bases outside the gene matches: 8. Germline CDR1 and CDR2: SGHNT and YYREEE (reference sequence). The CDR3 DNA is TGTGCCAGCAGCACCGTGACAGGGTCGTACGAGCAGTACTTC. As protein: CASSTVTGSYEQYF.

This clone was seen more than once but under ten times. In DNA form, the CDR3 reads TGTGCCAGCAGTTTATTGGCGGGTGGGTCCTACGAGCAGTACTTC. Amino acids: CASSLLAGGSYEQYF. The chain has TRBV27 and TRBJ2-7; tentatively, D is TRBD2 (5 bases). CDR1 is MNHEY and CDR2 is SMNVEV in the germline V gene (reference sequence). The CDR3 covers 15 residues. Trimming removed 1 base at V and 1 base at J, with 11 bases between.

This clone was detected a few times. The rearrangement uses TRBV19 and TRBJ1-2; TRBD1 might be the D (6 bases). Germline V gives CDR1 LNHDA, CDR2 SQIVND (reference sequence). The V end lost 7 bases, the J end lost 8 bases, and 11 bases lay between the germline ends. The CDR3 runs 11 residues. The CDR3 region is CASTRGAGYTF. In DNA form, the CDR3 reads TGTGCCAGTACCCGGGGGGCCGGCTACACCTTC.

The V gene is TRBV30, the J gene TRBJ1-5; 7 bases map to TRBD1. This CDR3 has 15 residues. V lost 3 bases to trimming and J lost 2 bases; unmatched junction nucleotides: 7. Germline V CDR1 and CDR2: GTSNPN, SVGIG (reference sequence). The CDR3 region has the DNA TGTGCCTGGAGCGCTCAGGGGGGAGGCAATCAGCCCCAGCATTTT. Translating it yields CAWSAQGGGNQPQHF.

The chain couples TRBV7-8 to TRBJ1-3; D unresolved. The ends were cut back, 5 bases at V and 1 base at J, with 15 bases in the middle. CDR1 is SGHVS and CDR2 is FQNEAQ in the germline V gene. CDR3 size: 16 residues. In DNA form, the CDR3 reads TGTGCCAGCAGCATAAAACCGGGGAGTTCTGGAAACACCATATATTTT. This encodes CASSIKPGSSGNTIYF.

This clone was recorded only once. This rearrangement joins TRBV19 to TRBJ1-2; D uncertain. Germline assignment: CDR1 LNHDA and CDR2 SQIVND (reference sequence). The CDR3 loop spans 10 amino acids. V dropped 6 bases and J dropped 10 bases, with 9 bases sitting between them. CDR3 protein: CASSQEYYTF. The CDR3 coding sequence is TGTGCCAGTAGCCAAGAGTACTACACCTTC.

Remarks on this clone: The junction does not match germline at one end; this may be a read error. This rearrangement joins TRBV6-5 to TRBJ1-1, with TRBD1 matching 11 bases. CDR1 is MNHEY, CDR2 SVGAGI, per germline. The CDR3 is 16 amino acids. This CDR3 is CASSYWDRGVNTEAFF. As DNA, the CDR3 is TGTGCCAGCAGCTACTGGGACAGGGGGGTGAACACTGAAGCTTTCTTT.

This clone was picked up one time. The chain uses TRBV29-1 and TRBJ1-3; 10 nucleotides align to TRBD1. From germline, CDR1 is SQVTM and CDR2 ANQGSEA. The CDR3 is made up of 15 amino acids. After removal of 5 bases from V and 1 base from J, the junction contained 5 bases not matched to a gene. CDR3 DNA sequence: TGCAGCGTTTCCGAGGGACAGGGGTCTGGAAACACCATATATTTT. As protein: CSVSEGQGSGNTIYF.

The CDR3 DNA is TGTGCCAGCAGTTACTATAGCGGGGGGCGAGATGAGCAGTTCTTC. Protein product: CASSYYSGGRDEQFF. The chain links TRBV6-5 to TRBJ2-1, with 10 bases that match TRBD2. Germline trimming cut 1 base from V and 8 bases from J; bases unmatched to any gene: 5. CDR1 MNHEY and CDR2 SVGAGI come from the germline V gene. The CDR3 consists of 15 residues.

The chain couples TRBV5-1 to TRBJ1-1, with no clear D. Trimming shortened V by 2 bases and J by 0 bases, and 17 bases separated the two germline ends. The CDR3 runs to 17 residues. CDR1 SGHRS and CDR2 YFSETQ come from the germline V gene. DNA of the CDR3: TGCGCCAGCAGCTTAGAGGTGGTGGGTCTCCTGAACACTGAAGCTTTCTTT. Its translation: CASSLEVVGLLNTEAFF.

The V and J genes are TRBV4-3 and TRBJ2-1; TRBD2 matches at 11 bases. Germline CDR1 and CDR2: LGHNA and YSLEER. The CDR3 is 17 amino acids. The V and J ends lost 0 bases and 6 bases, in that order; junction bases with no gene match: 7. CDR3 nucleotide sequence: TGCGCCAGCAGCCAAGATAGGGGACTAGCGGTAGTCAATGAGCAGTTCTTC. Translated, it gives CASSQDRGLAVVNEQFF.

This clone was recorded only once. This rearrangement joins TRBV19 to TRBJ1-1; D is undetermined. The CDR3 sequence is 14 residues long. Deletions cut 3 bases from V and 5 bases from J, with 13 bases between. Per the germline V gene, CDR1 is LNHDA and CDR2 is SQIVND (reference sequence). The CDR3 protein is CASSIVYSRTEAFF. The CDR3 DNA follows: TGTGCCAGTAGTATCGTTTATTCCAGGACTGAAGCTTTCTTT.

The CDR3 spells CASSEQGNQPQHF. In DNA form, the CDR3 reads TGTGCCAGTAGTGAACAGGGGAATCAGCCCCAGCATTTT. The V call is TRBV19, the J call TRBJ1-5, with 7 bases that match TRBD1. Germline-derived CDR1 and CDR2 are LNHDA and SQIVND (reference sequence). J lost 4 bases, V lost 5 bases, and 2 bases had no gene match. The CDR3 extends over 13 amino acids. Variable domain in full (rest from reference TRBV19 and TRBJ1-5): DGGITQSPKYLFRKEGQNVTLSCEQNLNHDAMYWYRQDPGQGLRLIYYSQIVNDFQKGDIAEGYSVSREKKESFPLTVTSAQKNPTAFYLCASSEQGNQPQHFGDGTRLSIL.

This clone turned up a few times. The genes are TRBV9 and TRBJ1-6; the D gene is possibly TRBD1 (5 bases). Trimming removed 8 bases at V and 5 bases at J, with 11 bases between. Germline loops: CDR1 SGDLS, CDR2 YYNGEE. This CDR3 is 13 amino acids long. For the CDR3, the DNA is TGTGCCAGTGGGGCCGGAAATAATTCACCCCTCCACTTT. As protein: CASGAGNNSPLHF.

The rearrangement joins TRBV5-4 to TRBJ2-3; TRBD1 matches at 8 bases. Germline V lookup: CDR1 SGHNT, CDR2 YYREEE (reference sequence). With V trimmed by 4 bases and J by 2 bases, 15 bases remained unmatched. There are 18 residues in the CDR3. CDR3 sequence: CASSRKRQGMLDTDTQYF. CDR3 in DNA: TGTGCCAGCAGCCGAAAACGACAGGGGATGCTTGACACAGATACGCAGTATTTT.

This clone was found a few times. The chain recombines TRBV6-5 with TRBJ2-2; 9 bases agree with TRBD2. J gave up 3 bases and V 7 bases, and 6 bases lay outside the gene matches. The germline gives CDR1 MNHEY, CDR2 SVGAGI. The CDR3 has 15 amino acids. CDR3 protein: CASMGSGGHTGELFF. Written as DNA, the CDR3 is TGTGCCAGCATGGGTAGCGGGGGTCACACCGGGGAGCTGTTTTTT.